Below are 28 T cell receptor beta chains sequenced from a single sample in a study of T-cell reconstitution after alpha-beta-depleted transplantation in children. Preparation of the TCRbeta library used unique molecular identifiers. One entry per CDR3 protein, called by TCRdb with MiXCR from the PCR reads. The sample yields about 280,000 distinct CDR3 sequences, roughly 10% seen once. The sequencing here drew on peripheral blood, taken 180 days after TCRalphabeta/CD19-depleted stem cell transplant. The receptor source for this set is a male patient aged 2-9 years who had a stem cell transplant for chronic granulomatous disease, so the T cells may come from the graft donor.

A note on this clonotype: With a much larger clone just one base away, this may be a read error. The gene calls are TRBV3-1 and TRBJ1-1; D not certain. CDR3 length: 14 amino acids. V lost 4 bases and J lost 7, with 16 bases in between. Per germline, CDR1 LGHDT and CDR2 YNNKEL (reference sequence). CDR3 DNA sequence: TGTGCCAGCAGCCCTCTACCAACAGACAATGAAGCTTTCTTT. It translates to CASSPLPTDNEAFF. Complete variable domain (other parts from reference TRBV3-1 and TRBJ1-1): DTAVSQTPKYLVTQMGNDKSIKCEQNLGHDTMYWYKQDSKKFLKIMFSYNNKELIINETVPNRFSPKSPDKAHLNLHINSLELGDSAVYFCASSPLPTDNEAFFGQGTRLTVV.

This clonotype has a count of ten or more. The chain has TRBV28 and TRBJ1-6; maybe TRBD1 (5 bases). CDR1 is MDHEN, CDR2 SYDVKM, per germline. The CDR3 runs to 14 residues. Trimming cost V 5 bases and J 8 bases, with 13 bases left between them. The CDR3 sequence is CASSDRVRDSPLHF. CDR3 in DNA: TGTGCCAGCAGTGACAGAGTTCGGGATTCACCCCTCCACTTT.

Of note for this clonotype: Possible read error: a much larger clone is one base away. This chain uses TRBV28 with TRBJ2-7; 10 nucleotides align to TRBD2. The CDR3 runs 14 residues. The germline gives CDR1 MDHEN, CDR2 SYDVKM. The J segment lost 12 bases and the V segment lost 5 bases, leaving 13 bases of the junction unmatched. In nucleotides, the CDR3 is TGTGCCAGCAGTACCGCGGGAGCGGGGGGGGCGGGGTACTTC. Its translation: CASSTAGAGGAGYF. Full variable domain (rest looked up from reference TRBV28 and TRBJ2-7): DVKVTQSSRYLVKRTGEKVFLECVQDMDHENMFWYRQDPGLGLRLIYFSYDVKMKEKGDIPEGYSVSREKKERFSLILESASTNQTSMYLCASSTAGAGGAGYFGPGTRLTVT.

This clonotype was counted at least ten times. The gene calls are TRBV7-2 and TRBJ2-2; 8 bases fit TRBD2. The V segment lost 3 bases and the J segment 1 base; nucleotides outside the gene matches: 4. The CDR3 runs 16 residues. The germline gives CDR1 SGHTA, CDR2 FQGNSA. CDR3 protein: CASSLYSGKNTGELFF. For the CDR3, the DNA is TGTGCCAGCAGCTTGTATAGCGGGAAGAACACCGGGGAGCTGTTTTTT.

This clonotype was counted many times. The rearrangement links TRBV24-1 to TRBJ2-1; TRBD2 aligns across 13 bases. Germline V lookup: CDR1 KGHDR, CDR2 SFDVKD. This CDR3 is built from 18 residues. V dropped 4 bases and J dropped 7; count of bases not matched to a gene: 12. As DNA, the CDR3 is TGTGCCACCAGTGACGCCGGGACTAGCGGGAAGGGGATTAATGAGCAGTTCTTC. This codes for CATSDAGTSGKGINEQFF.

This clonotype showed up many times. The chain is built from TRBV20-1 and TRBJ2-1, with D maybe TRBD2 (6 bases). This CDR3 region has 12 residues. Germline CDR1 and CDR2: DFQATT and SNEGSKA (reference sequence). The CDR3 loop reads CIWGTSYNEQFF. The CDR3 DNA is TGCATCTGGGGGACTTCCTACAATGAGCAGTTCTTC.

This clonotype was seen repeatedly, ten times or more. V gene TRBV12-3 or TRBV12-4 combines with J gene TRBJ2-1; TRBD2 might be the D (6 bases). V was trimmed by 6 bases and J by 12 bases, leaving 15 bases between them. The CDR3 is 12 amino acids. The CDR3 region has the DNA TGTGCCAGCAGCCCAAGCCTGGGAGGGCAGTTCTTC. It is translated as CASSPSLGGQFF.

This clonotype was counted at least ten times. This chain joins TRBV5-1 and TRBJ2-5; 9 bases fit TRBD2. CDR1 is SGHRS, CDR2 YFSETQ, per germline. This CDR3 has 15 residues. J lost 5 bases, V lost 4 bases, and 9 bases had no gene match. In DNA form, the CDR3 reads TGCGCCAGCAGCGCCCTCGCGGGAGGGCAGGAGACCCAGTACTTC. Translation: CASSALAGGQETQYF.

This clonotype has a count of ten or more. Here the CDR3 reads CASSPIRGGPTDTQYF. CDR3 bases: TGTGCCAGCAGTCCGATACGGGGGGGCCCCACAGATACGCAGTATTTT. V and J are TRBV7-6 and TRBJ2-3, with 8 bases matching TRBD2. The CDR3 covers 16 residues. Germline CDR1 SGHVS, CDR2 FNYEAQ. J was trimmed by 2 bases and V by 6 bases; bases with no gene match: 10.

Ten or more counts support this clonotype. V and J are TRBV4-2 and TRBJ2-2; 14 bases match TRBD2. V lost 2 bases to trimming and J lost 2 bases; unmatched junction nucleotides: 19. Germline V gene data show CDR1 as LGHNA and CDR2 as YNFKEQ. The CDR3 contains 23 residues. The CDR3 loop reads CASSQHSLGLAGGPPFNTGELFF. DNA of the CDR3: TGTGCCAGCAGCCAACATTCCCTAGGACTAGCGGGGGGTCCACCGTTTAACACCGGGGAGCTGTTTTTT.

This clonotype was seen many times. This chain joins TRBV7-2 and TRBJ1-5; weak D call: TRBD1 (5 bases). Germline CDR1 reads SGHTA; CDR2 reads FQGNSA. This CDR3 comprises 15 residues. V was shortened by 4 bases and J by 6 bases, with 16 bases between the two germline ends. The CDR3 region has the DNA TGTGCCAGCAGCTCCTACCTACAGGATCTTCAGCCCCAGCATTTT. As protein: CASSSYLQDLQPQHF.

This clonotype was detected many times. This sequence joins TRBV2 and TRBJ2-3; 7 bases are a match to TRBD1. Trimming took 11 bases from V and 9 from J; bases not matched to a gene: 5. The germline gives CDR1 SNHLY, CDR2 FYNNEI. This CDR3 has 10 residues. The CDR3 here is CAEGQNTQYF. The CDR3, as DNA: TGTGCCGAGGGACAGAACACGCAGTATTTT.

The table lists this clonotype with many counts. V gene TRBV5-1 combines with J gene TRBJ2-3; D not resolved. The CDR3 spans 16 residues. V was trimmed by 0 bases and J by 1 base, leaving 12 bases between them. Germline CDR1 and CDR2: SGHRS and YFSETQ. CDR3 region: CASSLDRTTGTDTQYF. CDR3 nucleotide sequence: TGCGCCAGCAGCTTGGATCGGACGACTGGCACAGATACGCAGTATTTT.

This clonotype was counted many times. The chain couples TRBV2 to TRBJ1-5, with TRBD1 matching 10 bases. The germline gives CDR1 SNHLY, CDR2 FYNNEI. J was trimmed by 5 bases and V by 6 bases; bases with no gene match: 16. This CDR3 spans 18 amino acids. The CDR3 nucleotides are TGTGCCAGCAGGGGGATACGACAGGGGGCAAATGAGGATCAGCCCCAGCATTTT. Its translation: CASRGIRQGANEDQPQHF.

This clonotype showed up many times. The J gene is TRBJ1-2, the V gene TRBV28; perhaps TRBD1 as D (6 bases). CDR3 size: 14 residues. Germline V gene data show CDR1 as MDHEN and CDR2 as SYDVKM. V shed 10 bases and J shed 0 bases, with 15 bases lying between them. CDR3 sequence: CATLGQTANYGYTF. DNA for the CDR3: TGTGCCACCCTAGGACAGACCGCTAACTATGGCTACACCTTC.

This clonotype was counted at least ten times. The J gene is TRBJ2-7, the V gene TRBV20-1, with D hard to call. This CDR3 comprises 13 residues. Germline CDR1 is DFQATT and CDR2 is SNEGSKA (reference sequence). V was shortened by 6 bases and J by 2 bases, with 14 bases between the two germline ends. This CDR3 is CSAASPGTYEQYF. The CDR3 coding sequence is TGCAGTGCCGCCTCCCCAGGAACCTACGAGCAGTACTTC.

In DNA form, the CDR3 reads TGCAGCGTTTTACTAGCGGGGTCCGACAATGAGCAGTTCTTC. It is translated as CSVLLAGSDNEQFF. The gene calls are TRBV29-1 and TRBJ2-1; 10 bases agree with TRBD2. The length of the CDR3 is 14 residues. Germline loops: CDR1 SQVTM, CDR2 ANQGSEA. V was pared by 5 bases and J by 5 bases, with 6 bases of the junction left unmatched.

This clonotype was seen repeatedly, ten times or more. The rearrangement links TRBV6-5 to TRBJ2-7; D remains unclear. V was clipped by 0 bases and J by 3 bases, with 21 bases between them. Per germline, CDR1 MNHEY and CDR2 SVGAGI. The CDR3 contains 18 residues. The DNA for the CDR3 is TGTGCCAGCAGTTACTCGGTGCTATCCTCCCTCCCCGTCTACGAGCAGTACTTC. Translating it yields CASSYSVLSSLPVYEQYF.

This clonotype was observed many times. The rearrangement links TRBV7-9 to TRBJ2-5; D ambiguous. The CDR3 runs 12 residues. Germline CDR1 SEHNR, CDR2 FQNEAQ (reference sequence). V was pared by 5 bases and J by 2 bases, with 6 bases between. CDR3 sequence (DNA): TGTGCCAGCAGCCAGAATCAAGAGACCCAGTACTTC. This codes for CASSQNQETQYF.

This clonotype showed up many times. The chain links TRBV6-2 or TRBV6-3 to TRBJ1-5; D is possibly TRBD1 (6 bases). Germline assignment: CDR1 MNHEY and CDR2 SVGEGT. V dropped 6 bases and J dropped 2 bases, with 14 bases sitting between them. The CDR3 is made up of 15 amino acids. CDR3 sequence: CASRQQGLGNQPQHF. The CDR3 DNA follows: TGTGCCAGCAGACAACAGGGTTTAGGCAATCAGCCCCAGCATTTT.

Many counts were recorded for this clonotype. CDR3 region: CSGRLAAGTGELFF. CDR3 DNA: TGCAGCGGTAGACTAGCGGCGGGCACCGGGGAGCTGTTTTTT. This chain joins TRBV29-1 and TRBJ2-2; 9 nucleotides match TRBD2. Germline CDR1 is SQVTM and CDR2 is ANQGSEA. The V segment lost 7 bases and the J segment 4 bases; nucleotides outside the gene matches: 7. The CDR3 totals 14 residues.

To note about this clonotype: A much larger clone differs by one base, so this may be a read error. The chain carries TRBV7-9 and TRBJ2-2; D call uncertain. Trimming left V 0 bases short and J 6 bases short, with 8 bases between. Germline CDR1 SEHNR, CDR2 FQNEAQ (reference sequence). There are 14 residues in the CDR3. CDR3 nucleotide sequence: TGTGCCAGCAGCTTAGCAGTTTCCTCCGGGGAGCTGTTTTTT. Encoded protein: CASSLAVSSGELFF. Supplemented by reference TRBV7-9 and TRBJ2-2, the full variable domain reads DTGVSQNPRHKITKRGQNVTFRCDPISEHNRLYWYRQTLGQGPEFLTYFQNEAQLEKSRLLSDRFSAERPKGSFSTLEIQRTEQGDSAMYLCASSLAVSSGELFFGEGSRLTVL.

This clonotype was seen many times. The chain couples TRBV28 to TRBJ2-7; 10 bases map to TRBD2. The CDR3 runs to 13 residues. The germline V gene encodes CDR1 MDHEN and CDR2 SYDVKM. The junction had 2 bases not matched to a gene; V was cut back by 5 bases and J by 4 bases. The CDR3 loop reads CASSASGRYEQYF. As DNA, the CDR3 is TGTGCCAGCAGTGCTAGCGGGAGATACGAGCAGTACTTC. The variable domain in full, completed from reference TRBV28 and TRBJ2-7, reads DVKVTQSSRYLVKRTGEKVFLECVQDMDHENMFWYRQDPGLGLRLIYFSYDVKMKEKGDIPEGYSVSREKKERFSLILESASTNQTSMYLCASSASGRYEQYFGPGTRLTVT.

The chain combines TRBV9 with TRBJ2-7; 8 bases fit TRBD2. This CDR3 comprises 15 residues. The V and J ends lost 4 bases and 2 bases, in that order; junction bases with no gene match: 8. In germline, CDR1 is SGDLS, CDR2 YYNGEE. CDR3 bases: TGTGCCAGCAGCCTCGGACTAGCCTCGACCTACGAGCAGTACTTC. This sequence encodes CASSLGLASTYEQYF.

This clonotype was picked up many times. Here the CDR3 reads CASSLQTAYNEQFF. CDR3 nucleotide sequence: TGTGCCAGCAGCCTACAGACAGCCTACAATGAGCAGTTCTTC. The chain employs TRBV5-6 and TRBJ2-1; D perhaps matches TRBD1 (5 bases). V lost 4 bases, J lost 2 bases, and 10 bases lay in between. This CDR3 has 14 amino acids. Per the germline V gene, CDR1 is SGHDT and CDR2 is YYEEEE. Full variable domain (remainder filled in from reference TRBV5-6 and TRBJ2-1): DAGVTQSPTHLIKTRGQQVTLRCSPKSGHDTVSWYQQALGQGPQFIFQYYEEEERQRGNFPDRFSGHQFPNYSSELNVNALLLGDSALYLCASSLQTAYNEQFFGPGTRLTVL.

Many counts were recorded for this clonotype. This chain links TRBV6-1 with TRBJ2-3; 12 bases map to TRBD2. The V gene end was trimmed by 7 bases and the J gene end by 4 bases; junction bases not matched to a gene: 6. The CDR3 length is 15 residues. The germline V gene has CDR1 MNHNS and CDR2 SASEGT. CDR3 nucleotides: TGTGCCAGCACCCCCCTAGCGGGAGGGCCAGATACGCAGTATTTT. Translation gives CASTPLAGGPDTQYF.

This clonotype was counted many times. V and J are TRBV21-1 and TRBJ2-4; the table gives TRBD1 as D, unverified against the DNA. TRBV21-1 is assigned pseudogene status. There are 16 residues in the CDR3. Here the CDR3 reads CASSKATGMVRNIQYF. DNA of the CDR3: TGTGCCAGCAGCAAAGCGACGGGAATGGTCCGGAACATTCAGTACTTC.

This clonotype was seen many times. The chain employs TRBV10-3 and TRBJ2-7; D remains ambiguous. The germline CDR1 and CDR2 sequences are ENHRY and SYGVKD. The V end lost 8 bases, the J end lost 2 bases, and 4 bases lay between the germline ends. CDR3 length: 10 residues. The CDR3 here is CAIGPYEQYF. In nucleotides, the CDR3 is TGTGCCATCGGACCCTACGAGCAGTACTTC.